The 8 T cell receptor beta chains below come from one sample, sequenced in a study of cytomegalovirus exposure and HLA in healthy donors. Data came from immunoSEQ multiplex PCR; TCRdb stores just in-frame clones and leaves some out. This table has some 170,000 clones, over 85% appearing once. The sequenced sample was PBMCs. The receptor source for this set is a woman aged 18-29 years in good health and CMV-seropositive.

V gene TRBV5-4 combines with J gene TRBJ2-7, with TRBD2 identical over 13 bases. The CDR3 loop spans 17 amino acids. V shed 4 bases and J 0 bases; nucleotides not matched to a gene: 7. CDR1 is SGHNT and CDR2 is YYREEE in the germline V gene (reference sequence). The CDR3: CASSPRLAGGLSYEQYF. Here the CDR3 DNA reads TGTGCCAGCAGCCCGAGACTAGCGGGAGGCCTCTCCTACGAGCAGTACTTC.

This rearrangement joins TRBV15 to TRBJ2-3; perhaps TRBD2 as D (6 bases). Germline CDR1 reads LNHNV; CDR2 reads YYDKDF (reference sequence). CDR3 length: 15 amino acids. Deletions cut 1 base from V and 4 bases from J, with 12 bases between. As DNA, the CDR3 is TGTGCCACCAGCAGAGTAGCGGACGGCCCAGATACGCAGTATTTT. As protein: CATSRVADGPDTQYF.

This chain joins TRBV5-1 and TRBJ2-5; TRBD1 might be the D (6 bases). The germline CDR1 and CDR2 sequences are SGHRS and YFSETQ. The CDR3 consists of 15 residues. The V gene lost 1 base and the J gene lost 5 bases, with 15 bases spanning the gap. In DNA, the CDR3 is TGCGCCAGCAGCTTGAGGTCAGGGGTTCGGGAGACCCAGTACTTC. Encoded protein: CASSLRSGVRETQYF. The full variable domain, with the rest looked up from reference TRBV5-1 and TRBJ2-5, is KAGVTQTPRYLIKTRGQQVTLSCSPISGHRSVSWYQQTPGQGLQFLFEYFSETQRNKGNFPGRFSGRQFSNSRSEMNVSTLELGDSALYLCASSLRSGVRETQYFGPGTRLLVL.

Here the CDR3 DNA reads TGTGCCAGCAGCTCCCTAGCGGGAGGAATGGCCCAGTACTTC. Its translation: CASSSLAGGMAQYF. J is TRBJ2-5 and V is TRBV5-6, with 11 bases aligning to TRBD2. Per germline, CDR1 SGHDT and CDR2 YYEEEE. This CDR3 comprises 14 residues. V was pared by 3 bases and J by 9 bases, with 7 bases of the junction left unmatched.

The chain employs TRBV2 and TRBJ1-1, with 7 bases aligning to TRBD1. The CDR3 is 15 residues long. CDR1 and CDR2 (germline): SNHLY, FYNNEI. V gave up 6 bases and J gave up 7 bases; unmatched junction bases: 14. CDR3 region: CASREPTGPLIEAFF. The CDR3 bases are TGTGCCAGCAGGGAACCGACAGGGCCGTTGATTGAAGCTTTCTTT.

This chain links TRBV19 with TRBJ2-5; 9 bases match TRBD1. The CDR3 sequence is 14 residues long. CDR1 and CDR2 (germline): LNHDA, SQIVND (reference sequence). V dropped 4 bases and J dropped 3; count of bases not matched to a gene: 3. CDR3: CASSTQGAEETQYF. DNA of the CDR3: TGTGCCAGTAGTACACAGGGGGCCGAAGAGACCCAGTACTTC.

This chain links TRBV27 with TRBJ2-7; 9 bases align to TRBD2. Per germline, CDR1 MNHEY and CDR2 SMNVEV (reference sequence). The CDR3 covers 16 residues. V was clipped by 2 bases and J by 3 bases; unmatched bases: 8. CDR3: CASSLIGGRADYEQYF. The DNA of the CDR3 is TGTGCCAGCAGTTTAATCGGCGGGAGGGCCGACTACGAGCAGTACTTC.

The chain recombines TRBV5-5 with TRBJ1-1; TRBD1 matches 7 bases. The junction had 3 bases not matched to a gene; V was cut back by 1 base and J by 6 bases. Per the germline V gene, CDR1 is SGHKS and CDR2 is YYEKEE (reference sequence). CDR3 length equals 13 residues. The DNA for the CDR3 is TGTGCCAGCAGCTTGACCGGGACAGCTGAAGCTTTCTTT. This codes for CASSLTGTAEAFF.